The 28 T cell receptor beta chains listed next were all sequenced from one sample in a study of blood T cell repertoires in COVID-19. TCRdb's table, derived via immunoSEQ multiplex PCR, lists solely in-frame clones and lacks some. The profile shows around 130,000 clones, about 90% of them singletons. Specimen: peripheral blood. The receptors were gathered from a woman aged 50 to 60 who had recovered from COVID-19.

Notes on this clone: A much more abundant neighbour one base away suggests this may be a read error. Distinct nucleotide sequences in the sample also encode this CDR3. The chain joins TRBV2 to TRBJ2-7; TRBD1 aligns across 8 bases. This CDR3 is built from 14 residues. With V trimmed by 2 bases and J by 4 bases, 4 bases remained unmatched. The germline V gene has CDR1 SNHLY and CDR2 FYNNEI. CDR3 loop: CASSEQGAGYEQYF. In DNA, the CDR3 is TGTGCCAGCAGTGAACAGGGGGCGGGTTACGAGCAGTACTTC.

This clone was seen more than once but under ten times. This chain joins TRBV3-1 (or the pseudogene TRBV3-2) and TRBJ1-1, with 8 nucleotides matching TRBD1. After removal of 1 base from V and 7 bases from J, the junction contained 8 bases not matched to a gene. This CDR3 contains 15 residues. Germline V gives CDR1 LGHDT, CDR2 YNNKEL (reference sequence). In nucleotides, the CDR3 is TGTGCCAGCAGCCAAGTCGACAGGGGAGCTAATGAAGCTTTCTTT. Translated: CASSQVDRGANEAFF.

The CDR3 DNA reads TGTGCCAGCAGCCACAAAACGGGGGAAAGGGGTGAAAAACTGTTTTTT. This sequence encodes CASSHKTGERGEKLFF. This sequence joins TRBV4-2 and TRBJ1-4; possibly TRBD1 for D (5 bases). V lost 3 bases and J 7 bases, leaving 18 bases between the germline ends. This CDR3 contains 16 residues. CDR1 is LGHNA and CDR2 is YNFKEQ in the germline V gene.

This chain connects TRBV5-1 to TRBJ1-4; 11 positions agree with TRBD1. The CDR3 length is 15 residues. V lost 4 bases and J lost 7; bases outside the gene matches: 6. Germline assignment: CDR1 SGHRS and CDR2 YFSETQ. The CDR3 protein is CASSPAGTGGEKLFF. In nucleotides, the CDR3 is TGCGCCAGCAGCCCTGCGGGGACAGGGGGTGAAAAACTGTTTTTT.

The chain recombines TRBV2 with TRBJ2-5; D not certain. The CDR3 length is 13 residues. The germline V and J ends were trimmed by 5 bases and 5 bases, with 12 bases remaining between them. The germline CDR1 and CDR2 sequences are SNHLY and FYNNEI. The DNA of the CDR3 is TGTGCCAGCAGTACTCCTTGGTCGGAGACCCAGTACTTC. Translating gives CASSTPWSETQYF.

The chain links TRBV11-3 to TRBJ2-3; D ambiguous. Germline CDR1 is SGHNT and CDR2 is YENEEA. CDR3 length: 16 residues. V was cut by 0 bases and J by 2 bases, with 12 bases left in between. The CDR3 spells CASSLDRWSDTDTQYF. The CDR3 coding sequence is TGTGCCAGCAGCTTAGATCGGTGGTCCGACACAGATACGCAGTATTTT.

The J gene is TRBJ2-5, the V gene TRBV9, with 12 bases fitting TRBD2. Germline CDR1 reads SGDLS; CDR2 reads YYNGEE. The V segment lost 4 bases and the J segment 2 bases; nucleotides outside the gene matches: 12. The CDR3 loop spans 18 amino acids. The CDR3 loop reads CASSPRGGLAGLQETQYF. In nucleotides, the CDR3 is TGTGCCAGCAGCCCCCGGGGGGGACTAGCGGGCCTACAAGAGACCCAGTACTTC. Looking up the rest from reference TRBV9 and TRBJ2-5 gives the full variable domain: DSGVTQTPKHLITATGQRVTLRCSPRSGDLSVYWYQQSLDQGLQFLIQYYNGEERAKGNILERFSAQQFPDLHSELNLSSLELGDSALYFCASSPRGGLAGLQETQYFGPGTRLLVL.

This sequence joins TRBV19 and TRBJ1-1; 8 bases agree with TRBD1. Germline values: CDR1 LNHDA, CDR2 SQIVND (reference sequence). J gave up 4 bases and V 7 bases, and 11 bases lay outside the gene matches. The CDR3 is 15 residues long. CDR3 in DNA: TGTGCCAGTAACCGCCCAGGGGGCGCCGGCACTGAAGCTTTCTTT. Residues: CASNRPGGAGTEAFF.

The chain couples TRBV12-5 to TRBJ1-1, with 7 bases matching TRBD1. V shed 2 bases and J 8 bases; nucleotides not matched to a gene: 8. The length of the CDR3 is 14 residues. Germline V gene lookup returns CDR1 LGHNT and CDR2 FRNRAP. The CDR3 nucleotides are TGTGCTAGTGGTTTGAACGTAGGGGGCCAGGAAGCTTTCTTT. Translation: CASGLNVGGQEAFF.

The V and J genes are TRBV28 and TRBJ2-5, with 7 bases lining up with TRBD1. Per germline, CDR1 MDHEN and CDR2 SYDVKM. This CDR3 has 12 residues. V lost 10 bases to trimming and J lost 2 bases; unmatched junction nucleotides: 4. CDR3 loop: CAIMTGQETQYF. CDR3 nucleotide sequence: TGTGCCATCATGACAGGGCAAGAGACCCAGTACTTC. The full variable domain, completed using reference TRBV28 and TRBJ2-5, is DVKVTQSSRYLVKRTGEKVFLECVQDMDHENMFWYRQDPGLGLRLIYFSYDVKMKEKGDIPEGYSVSREKKERFSLILESASTNQTSMYLCAIMTGQETQYFGPGTRLLVL.

The chain has TRBV27 and TRBJ2-3, with D possibly being TRBD1 (6 bases). In germline, CDR1 is MNHEY, CDR2 SMNVEV (reference sequence). The germline V and J ends were trimmed by 6 bases and 5 bases, with 18 bases remaining between them. This CDR3 contains 15 residues. Here the CDR3 DNA reads TGTGCCAGCAGCCTACAGGGATTACAGGGAGATACGCAGTATTTT. This translates into CASSLQGLQGDTQYF.

The rearrangement uses TRBV19 and TRBJ1-5; a weak D match, TRBD1 (6 bases). V dropped 5 bases and J dropped 0 bases, with 17 bases sitting between them. The CDR3 is made up of 17 amino acids. The germline V gene has CDR1 LNHDA and CDR2 SQIVND (reference sequence). The CDR3 nucleotides are TGTGCCAGTAGTGTTGGACAGATAAGGGGTAGCAATCAGCCCCAGCATTTT. Its translation: CASSVGQIRGSNQPQHF.

This chain joins TRBV29-1 and TRBJ2-1, with 9 bases fitting TRBD1. V lost 6 bases to trimming and J lost 0 bases; unmatched junction nucleotides: 12. Germline assignment: CDR1 SQVTM and CDR2 ANQGSEA. The CDR3 loop spans 17 amino acids. The CDR3 region is CSVGDRVRFSSYNEQFF. DNA for the CDR3: TGCAGCGTGGGGGACAGGGTCCGATTCAGCTCCTACAATGAGCAGTTCTTC.

Worth noting for this clone: Relative to the germline gene, one junction end is altered; a read error may explain this. The chain carries TRBV15 and TRBJ1-5; 7 positions agree with TRBD1. CDR1 LNHNV and CDR2 YYDKDF come from the germline V gene (reference sequence). The CDR3 is 14 residues long. As DNA, the CDR3 is TGTGCCACCAGTAGAGGACAGGGCAATCAGCCCCAGCATTTT. The encoded protein is CATSRGQGNQPQHF.

This clone was counted between two and nine times. This sequence joins TRBV2 and TRBJ1-5; 7 positions agree with TRBD1. Germline CDR1 reads SNHLY; CDR2 reads FYNNEI. V shed 6 bases and J 5 bases; nucleotides not matched to a gene: 10. The CDR3 runs to 15 residues. Here the CDR3 DNA reads TGTGCCAGCAGGTCGCACAGGGGTGTTGATCAGCCCCAGCATTTT. This gives the protein CASRSHRGVDQPQHF.

V is TRBV6-5 and J is TRBJ2-1, with 8 bases identical to TRBD1. After removal of 7 bases from V and 11 bases from J, the junction contained 7 bases not matched to a gene. Germline V CDR1 and CDR2: MNHEY, SVGAGI. The CDR3 spans 12 residues. The CDR3 here is CASISQGAQQFF. CDR3 in DNA: TGTGCCAGCATCTCCCAGGGGGCTCAGCAGTTCTTC.

The chain joins TRBV3-1 (or the pseudogene TRBV3-2) to TRBJ2-2; D possibly corresponds to TRBD2 (5 bases). This CDR3 contains 12 residues. CDR1 and CDR2 (germline): LGHDT, YNNKEL (reference sequence). V was shortened by 4 bases and J by 11 bases, with 11 bases between the two germline ends. The CDR3 nucleotides are TGTGCCAGCAGCCTTCCCCCGGGAGAGCTGTTTTTT. Protein: CASSLPPGELFF.

The rearrangement links TRBV2 to TRBJ1-1; no definite D call. The CDR3 is made up of 13 amino acids. The V end was cut by 8 bases, the J end by 6 bases, with 16 bases between. Germline V CDR1 and CDR2: SNHLY, FYNNEI. CDR3 sequence reads: CASRLGREAEAFF. CDR3 DNA: TGTGCCAGCCGCCTGGGTCGGGAGGCTGAAGCTTTCTTT.

The DNA of the CDR3 is TGCGCCAGCAGGTTAGAACCTAATGAAAAACTGTTTTTT. It encodes CASRLEPNEKLFF. The chain links TRBV5-1 to TRBJ1-4; D ambiguous. Germline V lookup: CDR1 SGHRS, CDR2 YFSETQ. The ends were cut back, 5 bases at V and 3 bases at J, with 8 bases in the middle. CDR3 length: 13 residues.

The chain uses TRBV5-4 and TRBJ2-6, with 7 bases aligning to TRBD1. V trimming: 2 bases; J trimming: 1 base; junction bases outside the gene matches: 0. The CDR3 contains 15 residues. Germline V lookup: CDR1 SGHNT, CDR2 YYREEE (reference sequence). The CDR3 is CASSFRGSGANVLTF. The CDR3 nucleotides are TGTGCCAGCAGCTTCAGGGGGTCTGGGGCCAACGTCCTGACTTTC.

The chain has TRBV11-2 and TRBJ2-5; perhaps TRBD1 as D (7 bases). The CDR3 runs 14 residues. Germline loops: CDR1 SGHAT, CDR2 FQNNGV. The ends were cut back, 5 bases at V and 5 bases at J, with 15 bases in the middle. The DNA of the CDR3 is TGTGCCAGCAGCCGAATGGAGGGGGCTGAGACCCAGTACTTC. The encoded protein is CASSRMEGAETQYF.

The chain recombines TRBV10-3 with TRBJ2-5, with 10 bases that match TRBD2. Trimming cost V 3 bases and J 5 bases; bases outside gene matches: 0. This CDR3 region has 13 residues. The germline V gene has CDR1 ENHRY and CDR2 SYGVKD. Here the CDR3 reads CAISELAGETQYF. The CDR3 DNA reads as TGTGCCATCAGTGAACTAGCGGGGGAGACCCAGTACTTC.

The rearrangement links TRBV3-1 (or the pseudogene TRBV3-2) to TRBJ1-1, with TRBD1 matching 11 bases. CDR1 LGHDT and CDR2 YNNKEL come from the germline V gene (reference sequence). This CDR3 contains 16 residues. J lost 1 base, V lost 2 bases, and 3 bases had no gene match. CDR3 nucleotides: TGTGCCAGCAGCCAAAGGACAGGGGGCCGGAACACTGAAGCTTTCTTT. Its translation: CASSQRTGGRNTEAFF.

In this sample, this clone turned up once. The chain recombines TRBV5-1 with TRBJ2-4, with TRBD1 as a possible D gene (6 bases). Germline values: CDR1 SGHRS, CDR2 YFSETQ. CDR3 length equals 14 residues. V lost 4 bases, J lost 0 bases, and 8 bases lay in between. CDR3 bases: TGCGCCAGCAGCGTGGACAGAGCCAAAAACATTCAGTACTTC. Translated: CASSVDRAKNIQYF. Complete variable domain (other parts from reference TRBV5-1 and TRBJ2-4): KAGVTQTPRYLIKTRGQQVTLSCSPISGHRSVSWYQQTPGQGLQFLFEYFSETQRNKGNFPGRFSGRQFSNSRSEMNVSTLELGDSALYLCASSVDRAKNIQYFGAGTRLSVL.

V gene TRBV4-3 combines with J gene TRBJ1-2, with 7 bases matching TRBD1. The V gene's germline CDR1 is LGHNA and CDR2 YSLEER. The J segment lost 8 bases and the V segment lost 5 bases, leaving 8 bases of the junction unmatched. The length of the CDR3 is 13 residues. The CDR3 nucleotides read TGCGCCAGCAGCGCACACAGGGGATACGGCTACACCTTC. Residues: CASSAHRGYGYTF.

The V gene is TRBV4-2, the J gene TRBJ1-2, with a possible D match to TRBD1 (5 bases). The CDR3 extends over 15 amino acids. V lost 0 bases and J lost 4, with 12 bases in between. CDR1 is LGHNA, CDR2 YNFKEQ, per germline. CDR3 in amino acids: CASSQDSGGGYGYTF. CDR3 coding DNA: TGTGCCAGCAGCCAAGATAGTGGGGGAGGCTATGGCTACACCTTC.

The rearrangement links TRBV14 to TRBJ2-5, with a possible D match to TRBD1 (6 bases). V lost 5 bases and J 5 bases, leaving 12 bases between the germline ends. The CDR3 totals 13 residues. In germline, CDR1 is SGHDN, CDR2 FVKESK. CDR3 sequence reads: CASSLRGLETQYF. CDR3 sequence (DNA): TGTGCCAGCAGCTTAAGGGGGTTGGAGACCCAGTACTTC.

This rearrangement joins TRBV27 to TRBJ2-7, with TRBD2 matching over 9 bases. J was trimmed by 6 bases and V by 0 bases; bases with no gene match: 3. This CDR3 is 14 amino acids long. Per germline, CDR1 MNHEY and CDR2 SMNVEV (reference sequence). The CDR3 DNA follows: TGTGCCAGCAGTTTATCGAGACTAGCGGCCGAGCAGTACTTC. It specifies CASSLSRLAAEQYF.